Presented here are 9 T cell receptor beta chains from one specimen sequenced in a study of blood T cell repertoires in COVID-19 (dated by TCRdb to 2020 to 2022). Receptor amplification or capture employed the immunoSEQ multiplex PCR assay. Entries here come from immuneACCESS through TCRdb and include only in-frame sequences with V and J called. Some clones fail to appear in such tables; in the studies checked, an unresolved V gene covers under half of the shortfall, and the cause of the remainder is unknown. Within this sample are about 110,000 clones, with around 80% of them counted one time only. Jointly, the top ten make up approximately 4.3% of the sample. The sample was peripheral blood. These receptors were taken from a human donor in a cohort sampled during active or convalescent COVID-19.

V gene TRBV6-6 combines with J gene TRBJ2-3, with a possible D match to TRBD1 (5 bases). The CDR3 runs 15 residues. Germline V gene data show CDR1 as MNHNY and CDR2 as SVGAGI (reference sequence). V lost 0 bases to trimming and J lost 1 base, with 8 bases between them. The CDR3 loop is CASSYSGRGTDTQYF. The CDR3 DNA sequence: TGTGCCAGCAGTTACTCCGGCAGGGGCACAGATACGCAGTATTTT.

The CDR3 loop reads CASSLPDSYNEQFF. The CDR3 DNA sequence: TGTGCCAGCAGCCTCCCGGACAGCTACAATGAGCAGTTCTTC. The chain recombines TRBV7-2 with TRBJ2-1, with D possibly being TRBD1 (6 bases). The CDR3 contains 14 residues. CDR1 is SGHTA, CDR2 FQGNSA, per germline. The ends were cut back, 5 bases at V and 3 bases at J, with 11 bases in the middle.

V and J are TRBV12-5 and TRBJ2-1; possibly TRBD2 for D (5 bases). The length of the CDR3 is 12 residues. Germline loops: CDR1 LGHNT, CDR2 FRNRAP. The V end lost 6 bases, the J end lost 4 bases, and 7 bases lay between the germline ends. The CDR3 loop reads CASGREYNEQFF. The CDR3 region has the DNA TGTGCTAGTGGCCGGGAATACAATGAGCAGTTCTTC.

This clone was recorded once. V usage is TRBV5-1 and J usage is TRBJ1-1, with D uncertain. Germline CDR1 SGHRS, CDR2 YFSETQ. Trimming removed 4 bases at V and 0 bases at J, with 13 bases between. This CDR3 contains 15 residues. DNA of the CDR3: TGCGCCAGCAGCCCCGGAACAGCAATGAACACTGAAGCTTTCTTT. The encoded protein is CASSPGTAMNTEAFF.

The chain is built from TRBV4-3 and TRBJ2-7; a weak D match, TRBD2 (5 bases). CDR1 and CDR2 from the germline V gene are LGHNA and YSLEER. V was trimmed by 1 base and J by 2 bases, leaving 9 bases between them. This CDR3 has 14 amino acids. The CDR3 loop reads CASSQAQRAYEQYF. DNA for the CDR3: TGCGCCAGCAGCCAAGCTCAGAGGGCCTACGAGCAGTACTTC.

The table lists this clone with a few counts. This chain links TRBV5-1 with TRBJ2-1; the match to TRBD1 covers 7 bases. CDR1 is SGHRS and CDR2 is YFSETQ in the germline V gene. There are 14 residues in the CDR3. V lost 7 bases to trimming and J lost 5 bases; unmatched junction nucleotides: 9. CDR3 sequence reads: CASGAGTVNNEQFF. The CDR3 nucleotides are TGCGCCAGCGGAGCCGGGACAGTAAACAATGAGCAGTTCTTC.

The chain couples TRBV9 to TRBJ2-3; 13 bases line up with TRBD2. This CDR3 spans 16 amino acids. Germline V gives CDR1 SGDLS, CDR2 YYNGEE. Trimming cost V 2 bases and J 4 bases; bases outside gene matches: 4. The CDR3 DNA sequence: TGTGCCAGCAGCGTGGGACTAGCGGGGTTTCCAGATACGCAGTATTTT. This codes for CASSVGLAGFPDTQYF.

The gene calls are TRBV11-2 and TRBJ1-6; D gene uncertain. Trimming pared 5 bases from V and 0 bases from J, leaving 11 bases between. Germline V lookup: CDR1 SGHAT, CDR2 FQNNGV. The CDR3 loop spans 16 amino acids. DNA for the CDR3: TGTGCCAGCAGCCAAAGACGGAGCTCCTATAATTCACCCCTCCACTTT. Translation gives CASSQRRSSYNSPLHF.

This clone was counted a few times. The rearrangement links TRBV2 to TRBJ1-3; TRBD1 matches 9 bases. The CDR3 contains 13 residues. Germline V CDR1 and CDR2: SNHLY, FYNNEI. V was clipped by 4 bases and J by 12 bases; unmatched bases: 7. The CDR3 nucleotides read TGTGCCAGCAGTGTCCCCGGGGACAGGGACATATATTTT. Its protein product is CASSVPGDRDIYF.